Described below is a single TCR beta chain sequence and its context. Its antigen is undetermined. The data were obtained in a study of CD8+CD57+ T cells in acquired aplastic anemia. Across the whole study: Sorted CD4+ and CD8+ cell DNA averaged roughly 3 ug. Study-wide results and limits: Researchers report that twenty-nine CD8+ CDR3 sequences appeared in both patients and controls.

Genomic DNA, serving as template, underwent TCR beta VDJ and CDR3 profiling. MiXCR, applied by TCRdb to the reads, yields one record per CDR3 protein. This table holds around 500,000 distinct CDR3 sequences, around 30% found once. In patients chosen for sequencing, flow cytometry had shown CD8+CD57+ cell expansion. The cohort consisted entirely of patients having severe acquired aplastic anemia. The V gene's germline CDR1 is SGHDN and CDR2 FVKESK. The CDR3 has 12 residues. The V end lost 1 base, the J end lost 14 bases, and 13 bases lay between the germline ends. Input material: sorted CD4+, CD8+, or CD8+CD57+ T cells (not recorded which) from PBMCs. V and J are TRBV14 and TRBJ2-3; TRBD2 is a possible D gene (5 bases). The clonotype originates from a human donor with aplastic anemia. The CDR3 reads CASSQASAGLYF. The DNA of the CDR3 is TGTGCCAGCAGCCAAGCCTCTGCGGGCCTGTATTTT.